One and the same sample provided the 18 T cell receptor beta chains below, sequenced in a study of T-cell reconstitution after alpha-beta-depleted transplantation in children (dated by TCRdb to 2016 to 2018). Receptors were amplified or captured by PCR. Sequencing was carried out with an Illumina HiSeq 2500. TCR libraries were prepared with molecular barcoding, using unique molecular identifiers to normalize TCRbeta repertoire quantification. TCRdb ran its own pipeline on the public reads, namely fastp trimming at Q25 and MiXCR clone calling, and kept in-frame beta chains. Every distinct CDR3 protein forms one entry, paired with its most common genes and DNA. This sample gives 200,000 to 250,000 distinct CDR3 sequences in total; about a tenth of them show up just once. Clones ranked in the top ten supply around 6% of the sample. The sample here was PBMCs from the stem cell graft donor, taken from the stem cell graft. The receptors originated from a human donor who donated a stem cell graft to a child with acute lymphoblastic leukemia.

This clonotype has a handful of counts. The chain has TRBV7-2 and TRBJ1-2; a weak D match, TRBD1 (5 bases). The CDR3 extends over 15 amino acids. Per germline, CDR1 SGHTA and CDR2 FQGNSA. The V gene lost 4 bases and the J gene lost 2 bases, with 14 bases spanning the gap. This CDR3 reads CASSWLRRQNYGYTF. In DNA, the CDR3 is TGTGCCAGCAGCTGGTTAAGGAGACAGAACTATGGCTACACCTTC.

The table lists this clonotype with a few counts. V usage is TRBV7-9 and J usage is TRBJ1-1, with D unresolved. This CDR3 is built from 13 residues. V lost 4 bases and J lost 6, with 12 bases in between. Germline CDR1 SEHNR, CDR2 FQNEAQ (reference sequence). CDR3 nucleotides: TGTGCCAGCAGCTCCTCGATTCGCGCTGAAGCTTTCTTT. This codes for CASSSSIRAEAFF.

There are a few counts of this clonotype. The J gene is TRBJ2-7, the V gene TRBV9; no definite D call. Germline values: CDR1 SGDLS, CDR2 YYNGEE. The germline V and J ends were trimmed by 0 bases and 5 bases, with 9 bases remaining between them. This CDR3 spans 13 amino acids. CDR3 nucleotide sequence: TGTGCCAGCAGCGTAGATGGCTTAAACGAGCAGTACTTC. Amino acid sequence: CASSVDGLNEQYF.

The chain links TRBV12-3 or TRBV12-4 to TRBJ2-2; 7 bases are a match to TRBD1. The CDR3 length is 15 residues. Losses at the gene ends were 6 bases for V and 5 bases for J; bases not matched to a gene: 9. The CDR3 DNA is TGTGCCAGCAGGGTAGGGGGCGCCGGAACCGGGGAGCTGTTTTTT. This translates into CASRVGGAGTGELFF.

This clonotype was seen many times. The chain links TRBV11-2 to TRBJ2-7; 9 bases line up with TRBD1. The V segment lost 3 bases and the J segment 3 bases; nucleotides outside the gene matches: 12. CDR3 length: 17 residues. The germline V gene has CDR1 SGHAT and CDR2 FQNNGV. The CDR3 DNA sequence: TGTGCCAGCAGCTTGGCTCATTCCGGGACAGGGATCTACGAGCAGTACTTC. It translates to CASSLAHSGTGIYEQYF.

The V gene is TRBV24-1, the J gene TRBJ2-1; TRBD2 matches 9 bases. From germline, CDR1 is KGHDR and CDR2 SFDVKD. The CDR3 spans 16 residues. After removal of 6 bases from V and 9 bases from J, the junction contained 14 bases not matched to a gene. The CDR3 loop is CATSPNEGLAYGEQFF. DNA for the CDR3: TGTGCCACCAGTCCGAACGAGGGACTAGCATACGGTGAGCAGTTCTTC.

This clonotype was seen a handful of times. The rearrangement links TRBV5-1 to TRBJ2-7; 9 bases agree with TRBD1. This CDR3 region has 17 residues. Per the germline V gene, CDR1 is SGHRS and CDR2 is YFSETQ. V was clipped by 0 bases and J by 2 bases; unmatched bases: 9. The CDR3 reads CASSLAEGTGIPYEQYF. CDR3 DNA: TGCGCCAGCAGCTTGGCCGAGGGGACAGGGATCCCCTACGAGCAGTACTTC.

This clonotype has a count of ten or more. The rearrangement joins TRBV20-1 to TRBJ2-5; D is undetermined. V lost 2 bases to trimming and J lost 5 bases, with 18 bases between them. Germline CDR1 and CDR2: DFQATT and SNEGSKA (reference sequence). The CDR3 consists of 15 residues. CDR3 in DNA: TGCAGTGCTAGATTCCCTGTGGCCGTCCGGGAGACCCAGTACTTC. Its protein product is CSARFPVAVRETQYF.

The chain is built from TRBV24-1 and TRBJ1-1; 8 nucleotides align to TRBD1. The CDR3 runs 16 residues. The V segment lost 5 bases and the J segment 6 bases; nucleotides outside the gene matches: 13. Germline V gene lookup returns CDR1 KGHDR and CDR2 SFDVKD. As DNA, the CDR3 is TGTGCCACCAGTGGCCCCCCGGCAGGGACAGGTCCTGAAGCTTTCTTT. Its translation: CATSGPPAGTGPEAFF.

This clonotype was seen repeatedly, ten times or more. In DNA form, the CDR3 reads TGTGCCAGCAGCCAACGGGCCGGGGACACTGAAGCTTTCTTT. Its translation is CASSQRAGDTEAFF. The rearrangement links TRBV4-2 to TRBJ1-1; no definite D call. The germline V gene encodes CDR1 LGHNA and CDR2 YNFKEQ. This CDR3 is built from 14 residues. Trimming took 2 bases from V and 3 from J, leaving 10 bases between them.

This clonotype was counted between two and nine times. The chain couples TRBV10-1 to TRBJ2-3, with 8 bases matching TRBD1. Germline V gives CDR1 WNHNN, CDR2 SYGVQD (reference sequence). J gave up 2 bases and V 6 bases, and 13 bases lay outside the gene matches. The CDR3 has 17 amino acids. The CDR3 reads CASRGNTGTGDTDTQYF. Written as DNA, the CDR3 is TGCGCCAGCAGGGGAAATACCGGGACAGGAGACACAGATACGCAGTATTTT.

CDR3 coding DNA: TGTGCCAGCAGTGAACAGGGATTCTATGGCTACACCTTC. Its translation: CASSEQGFYGYTF. This rearrangement joins TRBV27 to TRBJ1-2; D perhaps matches TRBD1 (6 bases). CDR3 length: 13 amino acids. CDR1 is MNHEY, CDR2 SMNVEV, per germline (reference sequence). The V end was cut by 5 bases, the J end by 4 bases, with 11 bases between.

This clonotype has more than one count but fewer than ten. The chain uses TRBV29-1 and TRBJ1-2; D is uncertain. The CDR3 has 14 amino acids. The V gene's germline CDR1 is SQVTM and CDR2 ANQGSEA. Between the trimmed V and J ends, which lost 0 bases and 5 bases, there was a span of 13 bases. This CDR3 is CSVEDVGRPYGYTF. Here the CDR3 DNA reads TGCAGCGTTGAAGATGTGGGGAGACCTTATGGCTACACCTTC.

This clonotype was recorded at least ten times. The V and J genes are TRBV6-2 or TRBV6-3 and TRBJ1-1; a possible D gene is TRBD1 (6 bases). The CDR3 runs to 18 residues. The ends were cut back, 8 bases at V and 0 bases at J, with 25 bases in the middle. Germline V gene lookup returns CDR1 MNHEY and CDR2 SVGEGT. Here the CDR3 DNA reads TGTGCCAGCCTCCCCCTCCAGGGGAACGGATTGATGAACACTGAAGCTTTCTTT. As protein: CASLPLQGNGLMNTEAFF.

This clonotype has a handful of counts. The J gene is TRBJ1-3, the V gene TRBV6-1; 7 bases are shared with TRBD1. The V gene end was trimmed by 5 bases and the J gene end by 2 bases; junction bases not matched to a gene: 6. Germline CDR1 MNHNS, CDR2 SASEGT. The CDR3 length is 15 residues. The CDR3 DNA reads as TGTGCCAGCAGTAAAACAGGGGTCCCTGGAAACACCATATATTTT. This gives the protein CASSKTGVPGNTIYF.

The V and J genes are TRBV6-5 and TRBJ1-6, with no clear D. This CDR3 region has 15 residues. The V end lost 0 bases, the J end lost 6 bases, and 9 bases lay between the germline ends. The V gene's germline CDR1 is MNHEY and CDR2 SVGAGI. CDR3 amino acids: CASSYSSGINSPLHF. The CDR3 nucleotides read TGTGCCAGCAGTTACTCGTCAGGCATTAATTCACCCCTCCACTTT.

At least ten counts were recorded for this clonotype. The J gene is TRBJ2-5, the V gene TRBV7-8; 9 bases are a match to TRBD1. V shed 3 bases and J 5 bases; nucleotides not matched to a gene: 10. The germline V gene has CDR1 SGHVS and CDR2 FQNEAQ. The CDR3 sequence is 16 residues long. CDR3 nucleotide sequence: TGTGCCAGCAGCTTGAGACAGGGGGGCCCCTGGGAGACCCAGTACTTC. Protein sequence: CASSLRQGGPWETQYF.

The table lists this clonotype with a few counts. The CDR3 sequence is CASSQGGANTEAFF. CDR3 DNA sequence: TGTGCCAGCAGCCAAGGCGGTGCGAACACTGAAGCTTTCTTT. J is TRBJ1-1 and V is TRBV3-1, with D unresolved. The CDR3 spans 14 residues. CDR1 and CDR2 (germline): LGHDT, YNNKEL (reference sequence). Trimming shortened V by 1 base and J by 1 base, and 7 bases separated the two germline ends.